The subject of this entry is one T cell receptor (beta chain). No antigen is known for it. The sample holds no much larger clone one base away, and base qualities are not on file. Using the deep immunoSEQ assay, multiplex PCR amplified TCR CDR3 regions from genomic DNA. Extracted genomic DNA from each cell subset was distributed evenly across all wells of several immunoSEQ 96-well plates, and each plate was treated as a replicate. Each replicate PCR for sorted subsets received around 0.2 ug genomic DNA, equal to about 30,000 T cell genomes. Purified libraries were measured with a Qubit 3.0 fluorometer, size-checked on a Bioanalyzer 2100, and measured again with the KAPA Library Quantification kit. A separate single-read 150-cycle Illumina NextSeq 550 flow cell was used to sequence each immunoSEQ 96-well plate. The paper's processing steps were these. Because the immunoSEQ output included only junctional sequences and no quality scores, the filtering could not be the same as the filtering used for full-length reads. To assign V/J genes and CDR3, sequences were annotated against IMGT germline references using PyIR, a Python wrapper for IgBLAST v1.9. Reads with weak V/J assignments (E-value above 1e-6), missing CDR3, stop codons, out-of-frame junctions, or ambiguous translated residues were removed. V3J clonotypes were defined as sequences sharing the same inferred V gene, J gene, and CDR3 amino acid sequence. Percentage overlap between repertoires was calculated by dividing the number of shared unique clonotypes by the size of the smaller repertoire. RTK rarefaction, the Chao1 estimator, and Recon v2.1 estimates of unobserved clonotypes were used to assess repertoire richness. Generation probabilities for all TCRbeta clonotypes obtained by the gDNA method from a handful of donors were computed using OLGA. The clones in this table, taken by TCRdb from immuneACCESS, are in-frame only. Not every clone is retained; where verified, under half of the shortfall comes from an unresolved V gene, and the cause of the rest is unknown. D and trimming were read from the DNA, whereas the V and J calls and clone size are those reported in that table. The sample profile shows around 1,900,000 clones; over 85% of them were found once. The top ten hold under 2% of the sample.

CD8 naive samples were obtained by positive selection for CCR7 among CD45RO-negative cells, yielding a CD45RA+CCR7+ population from which TemRA cells were excluded. The donors were healthy, HIV-negative adults with no recently reported acute infections or vaccinations. Every donor was a Caucasian adult living in Nashville, Tennessee, USA. Blood was obtained by leukapheresis, after which PBMCs were separated by Ficoll-Histopaque density gradient centrifugation and cryopreserved in liquid nitrogen vapor phase. Analytical flow cytometry was used to check the purity and quantity of each magnetically sorted T cell population. Each sorted fraction had its genomic DNA isolated and then quantified by UV absorbance on a Nanodrop 2000c. These data belong to a study of shared clonotypes between healthy human individuals (dated by TCRdb to 2018 to 2021). Describing the broader study: The cohort included three men and a couple of women between 18 and 49 years of age. Blood TCR repertoires of about five healthy adults were deeply sequenced to estimate repertoire size and the extent of clonotype sharing between individuals. To increase sequencing depth and limit assay-specific biases, different laboratories used diverse techniques to prepare libraries and sequence TCR repertoires. For each donor, three plates each were used for CD4 naive and CD4 memory, two plates were used for CD8 naive, and one plate was used for CD8 memory. Between about 0.9 and 10 billion PBMCs per donor were obtained by leukapheresis.

V is pruned by 5 bases and J by 5 bases, leaving 7 bases of the junction without a gene match. Reading from cysteine to phenylalanine, the CDR3 counts 14 amino acids. The retained sequence is limited to the CDR3, 42 bases, with the frame set at the first base. Sequences SGHRS (CDR1) and YFSETQ (CDR2) are obtained from the germline V gene. Findings and caveats that apply to the study as a whole: Based on pairwise subsampling, the degree of clonotype sharing among donors was expected to be affected by sequencing depth. Sharing across a few donors was observed for around 4.8% of naive CD4, over 3% of naive CD8, 2% to 2.5% of memory CD4, and around 0.4% of memory CD8 clonotypes. Sampling was restricted to blood, and TCR repertoires in tissue are likely to differ from TCR repertoires in blood. Rarefaction of sorted-subset datasets indicated incomplete sequencing despite the large sequencing depth. Higher generation probabilities were observed for clonotypes shared by all four sorted-subset donors than for non-shared clonotypes. Larger estimated clonotype richness was generally found for naive subsets than for memory subsets. The small number of donors limited the genetic and exposure-history diversity represented.

Sequenced: naive CD8+ T cells from PBMCs. The cell subset or site label, read with the paper, signifies: CD45RA+CCR7+. The rearranged chain carries TRBV5-1 and TRBJ2-1, with 7 central nucleotides matching TRBD2. The receptor was derived from a man aged 18 to 29 in good health. Some clones in this sample may be carry-over from other donors' samples. The CDR3 reads CASRDPGGDNEQFF. In nucleotides, the sequence is TGCGCCAGCAGGGACCCGGGGGGAGACAATGAGCAGTTCTTC.